The 9 T cell receptor beta chains reported below all come from one sample, sequenced in a study of blood T cell repertoires in COVID-19. Data came from immunoSEQ multiplex PCR; TCRdb stores just in-frame clones and leaves some out. The table includes 360,000 or so clones, approximately 84% detected once. Input material: PBMCs or T cells enriched from blood (not recorded which). The receptors come from a woman aged 25 to 39 who had recovered from COVID-19.

V usage is TRBV5-8 and J usage is TRBJ2-7; no definite D call. CDR3 size: 14 residues. The V and J ends lost 0 bases and 2 bases respectively, with 9 bases between them. CDR1 and CDR2 from the germline V gene are SGHTS and YDEGEE. CDR3 DNA: TGTGCCAGCAGCTTGGGACCGGGTACCTACGAGCAGTACTTC. Protein sequence: CASSLGPGTYEQYF.

The chain joins TRBV9 to TRBJ1-1, with D maybe TRBD1 (5 bases). Trimming shortened V by 2 bases and J by 5 bases, and 13 bases separated the two germline ends. The length of the CDR3 is 14 residues. Germline V gene data show CDR1 as SGDLS and CDR2 as YYNGEE. The CDR3 DNA reads as TGTGCCAGCAGCGTCGGGACTCCCGGGACTGAAGCTTTCTTT. Amino acid sequence: CASSVGTPGTEAFF. The full variable domain, rest sourced from reference TRBV9 and TRBJ1-1, is DSGVTQTPKHLITATGQRVTLRCSPRSGDLSVYWYQQSLDQGLQFLIQYYNGEERAKGNILERFSAQQFPDLHSELNLSSLELGDSALYFCASSVGTPGTEAFFGQGTRLTVV.

This clone appeared once. V and J are TRBV24-1 and TRBJ2-1; perhaps TRBD1 as D (6 bases). This CDR3 spans 14 amino acids. CDR1 KGHDR and CDR2 SFDVKD come from the germline V gene. V was clipped by 3 bases and J by 9 bases, with 14 bases between them. The DNA for the CDR3 is TGTGCCACCAGTGATCCGAACCTGGACAGTGAGCAGTTCTTC. The encoded protein is CATSDPNLDSEQFF.

V gene TRBV11-2 combines with J gene TRBJ2-7; D is unclear. Trimming left V 0 bases short and J 6 bases short, with 12 bases between. Germline V CDR1 and CDR2: SGHAT, FQNNGV. The CDR3 spans 14 residues. DNA of the CDR3: TGTGCCAGCAGCTTAGAGAGGCCCAGTGGCGAGCAGTACTTC. Amino acid sequence: CASSLERPSGEQYF.

Turning to this clone: The junction does not match germline at one end; this may be a read error. The chain combines TRBV6-5 with TRBJ2-3, with 8 bases that match TRBD2. Germline assignment: CDR1 MNHEY and CDR2 SVGAGI. The CDR3 extends over 14 amino acids. The CDR3 is CAGRGTSGPDTQYF. Written as DNA, the CDR3 is TGTGCCGGCAGAGGTACTAGCGGTCCAGATACGCAGTATTTT.

The chain carries TRBV10-3 and TRBJ1-2; TRBD1 agrees at 8 bases. V gave up 0 bases and J gave up 4 bases; unmatched junction bases: 13. Per the germline V gene, CDR1 is ENHRY and CDR2 is SYGVKD. This CDR3 comprises 18 residues. The CDR3 DNA follows: TGTGCCATCAGTGAGTCGGCCCCCGGCAGGGGGCCTTCCTATGGCTACACCTTC. This gives the protein CAISESAPGRGPSYGYTF.

This chain links TRBV5-1 with TRBJ2-4, with 9 bases fitting TRBD1. CDR3 size: 14 residues. Trimming removed 3 bases from V and 6 bases from J; junction bases left unmatched: 4. CDR1 and CDR2 from the germline V gene are SGHRS and YFSETQ. The CDR3 spells CASSSGTGSNIQYF. The CDR3 DNA reads TGCGCCAGCAGCTCCGGGACAGGGTCAAACATTCAGTACTTC.

The rearrangement uses TRBV6-5 and TRBJ2-7; a weak D match, TRBD1 (6 bases). This CDR3 is built from 13 residues. Germline loops: CDR1 MNHEY, CDR2 SVGAGI. V lost 11 bases, J lost 1 base, and 15 bases lay in between. The CDR3 DNA follows: TGTGCCGCAAAAATGACAGGTTCCTACGAGCAGTACTTC. Amino acids: CAAKMTGSYEQYF.

The chain links TRBV24-1 to TRBJ2-2; a possible D gene is TRBD2 (5 bases). The CDR3 has 15 amino acids. CDR1 and CDR2 (germline): KGHDR, SFDVKD. The V and J ends lost 6 bases and 3 bases respectively, with 13 bases between them. DNA for the CDR3: TGTGCCACCAGTTTAACGGGAAGGGACACCGGGGAGCTGTTTTTT. It codes for CATSLTGRDTGELFF.